A selection of T cell receptor beta chains follows, all from one sample in a study of cytomegalovirus exposure and HLA in healthy donors. TCRdb's table, derived via immunoSEQ multiplex PCR, lists solely in-frame clones and lacks some. The table shows about 94,000 clones, with 75% to 85% occurring only once. The sequencing sample was made of PBMCs. These receptors came from a middle-aged woman in good health and CMV-seronegative. Each CDR3 is given without its conserved first and last residue.

v_call | cdr3_aa
TRBV7-8 | ASSPRTGEWYGYT
TRBV30 | AWGPGGHQPQH
TRBV7-3 | ASSLGDRETQY
TRBV9 | ASSVFSGGAPYNEQF
TRBV7-2 | ASSTLMIRDRESHGYT
TRBV10-2 | ASSETGTGGYEQY
TRBV30 | AWSPQGLRHNEQF
TRBV13 | ASSPALGTGSYEQY
TRBV7-2 | ASSSIRSSGNTIY
TRBV14 | ASSQRLTNEKLF